These 20 T cell receptor beta chains originate from one sample sequenced in a study of shared clonotypes between healthy human individuals. Some clones are missing from TCRdb's copy, which holds only in-frame ones; the method was immunoSEQ multiplex PCR. The sample consists of more than 400,000 clones, around 96% of them appearing once. Sequencing was done on a sample of naive CD4+ T cells sorted from blood. Subset given: CD45RA+ positively selected. These receptors were collected from a woman aged 25 to 39 in good health.

A single count supports this clone. The gene calls are TRBV14 and TRBJ2-7; TRBD2 matches 10 bases. The CDR3 is 15 amino acids. The V and J ends lost 4 bases and 3 bases, in that order; junction bases with no gene match: 6. Germline assignment: CDR1 SGHDN and CDR2 FVKESK. CDR3 region: CASSPGLAAHYEQYF. The CDR3 coding sequence is TGTGCCAGCAGCCCCGGACTAGCGGCGCACTACGAGCAGTACTTC.

The chain carries TRBV2 and TRBJ2-5, with D possibly TRBD2 on 5 matching bases. Judging by the DNA end, TRBJ2-7 fits better; the J call may be wrong. This CDR3 spans 12 amino acids. Germline V gives CDR1 SNHLY, CDR2 FYNNEI. The CDR3 nucleotides are TGTGCCAGCCGTACTTGGGAGTTCGAGCAGTACTTC. Its translation: CASRTWEFEQYF.

The genes are TRBV7-6 and TRBJ2-5; tentatively, D is TRBD1 (5 bases). V lost 5 bases, J lost 1 base, and 8 bases lay in between. The germline gives CDR1 SGHVS, CDR2 FNYEAQ. The length of the CDR3 is 13 residues. The CDR3, as DNA: TGTGCCAGCAGCCCGACAGTCCAAGAGACCCAGTACTTC. This sequence encodes CASSPTVQETQYF.

V is TRBV27 and J is TRBJ1-1, with D uncertain. The CDR3 has 11 residues. Deletions cut 4 bases from V and 8 bases from J, with 8 bases between. Germline loops: CDR1 MNHEY, CDR2 SMNVEV (reference sequence). In DNA, the CDR3 is TGTGCCAGCAGTTCCCGAGGGGAAGCTTTCTTT. This sequence encodes CASSSRGEAFF.

The chain recombines TRBV9 with TRBJ2-7; 9 nucleotides agree with TRBD1. The V segment lost 0 bases and the J segment 6 bases; nucleotides outside the gene matches: 4. Germline V gene data show CDR1 as SGDLS and CDR2 as YYNGEE. The length of the CDR3 is 14 residues. CDR3 in DNA: TGTGCCAGCAGCGTAGGGACAGGGGTCTCCGAGCAGTACTTC. Translated: CASSVGTGVSEQYF.

The V gene is TRBV4-2, the J gene TRBJ2-7; the match to TRBD2 covers 14 bases. CDR3 length: 16 residues. V gave up 3 bases and J gave up 11 bases; unmatched junction bases: 12. In germline, CDR1 is LGHNA, CDR2 YNFKEQ. CDR3 nucleotides: TGTGCCAGCAGCCACAGCATTGGGACTAGCGGGAGCTTTAAGTACTTC. This translates into CASSHSIGTSGSFKYF.

DNA of the CDR3: TGTGCCTGGGCCCCTTTACAAGGCTACGAGCAGTACTTC. Translation gives CAWAPLQGYEQYF. The gene calls are TRBV30 and TRBJ2-7; no reliable D call. Germline CDR1 is GTSNPN and CDR2 is SVGIG (reference sequence). Trimming cost V 5 bases and J 3 bases, with 14 bases left between them. The CDR3 has 13 residues.

With respect to this clone: A read error may produce the germline difference seen at one junction end. The rearrangement uses TRBV30 and TRBJ2-7; D might be TRBD1 (6 bases). The length of the CDR3 is 11 residues. Germline V lookup: CDR1 GTSNPN, CDR2 SVGIG (reference sequence). CDR3 residues: CAWSVFGGANF. CDR3 DNA sequence: TGTGCCTGGAGTGTATTTGGGGGCGCGAACTTC.

The chain uses TRBV5-5 and TRBJ1-3; possibly TRBD1 for D (6 bases). The CDR3 sequence is 16 residues long. V lost 5 bases and J lost 3, with 18 bases in between. Germline CDR1 SGHKS, CDR2 YYEKEE (reference sequence). The CDR3 DNA sequence: TGTGCCAGCAGTATGGCTGGGGGGGCGAGTGGAAACACCATATATTTT. Translation gives CASSMAGGASGNTIYF.

The rearrangement uses TRBV7-9 and TRBJ1-2; D remains unclear. The CDR3 is made up of 15 amino acids. V dropped 2 bases and J dropped 0 bases, with 10 bases sitting between them. In germline, CDR1 is SEHNR, CDR2 FQNEAQ (reference sequence). CDR3 region: CASSLKNPANYGYTF. CDR3 DNA: TGTGCCAGCAGCTTAAAAAACCCAGCTAACTATGGCTACACCTTC.

This chain joins TRBV5-1 and TRBJ1-3; perhaps TRBD1 as D (6 bases). The CDR3 runs 14 residues. The V gene lost 4 bases and the J gene lost 4 bases, with 12 bases spanning the gap. Germline CDR1 SGHRS, CDR2 YFSETQ. CDR3 coding DNA: TGCGCCAGCAGCCCCGGGACACCAGGAAACACCATATATTTT. Translated, it gives CASSPGTPGNTIYF. The full variable domain, its missing parts supplied by reference TRBV5-1 and TRBJ1-3, is KAGVTQTPRYLIKTRGQQVTLSCSPISGHRSVSWYQQTPGQGLQFLFEYFSETQRNKGNFPGRFSGRQFSNSRSEMNVSTLELGDSALYLCASSPGTPGNTIYFGEGSWLTVV.

The chain combines TRBV11-2 with TRBJ2-7; D perhaps matches TRBD2 (5 bases). CDR1 SGHAT and CDR2 FQNNGV come from the germline V gene. With 4 bases removed from V and 0 bases from J, the gap between germline ends came to 10 bases. This CDR3 has 14 residues. CDR3 protein: CASSWERNSYEQYF. CDR3 bases: TGTGCCAGCAGCTGGGAGCGGAACTCCTACGAGCAGTACTTC.

The chain recombines TRBV2 with TRBJ2-7; the D gene is possibly TRBD1 (6 bases). Looked up from germline, CDR1 is SNHLY and CDR2 is FYNNEI. The CDR3 is 15 amino acids. The germline V and J ends were trimmed by 4 bases and 5 bases, with 18 bases remaining between them. CDR3 bases: TGTGCCAGCAGTGCCGAACCTCAGGGGAGAGACGAGCAGTACTTC. Translation gives CASSAEPQGRDEQYF.

V and J are TRBV28 and TRBJ2-4; D ambiguous. The CDR3 loop spans 17 amino acids. Trimming took off 1 base at V and 0 bases at J, with 13 bases between the two ends. CDR1 and CDR2 (germline): MDHEN, SYDVKM. As DNA, the CDR3 is TGTGCCAGCAGTTTATCCCACACGAGAATAGCCAAAAACATTCAGTACTTC. This encodes CASSLSHTRIAKNIQYF. Looking up the rest from reference TRBV28 and TRBJ2-4 gives the full variable domain: DVKVTQSSRYLVKRTGEKVFLECVQDMDHENMFWYRQDPGLGLRLIYFSYDVKMKEKGDIPEGYSVSREKKERFSLILESASTNQTSMYLCASSLSHTRIAKNIQYFGAGTRLSVL.

With respect to this clone: Other DNA sequences in the sample encode the same CDR3. The chain couples TRBV7-9 to TRBJ2-3, with unresolved D. From germline, CDR1 is SEHNR and CDR2 FQNEAQ (reference sequence). The CDR3 consists of 14 residues. Trimming removed 1 base from V and 1 base from J, with 6 bases in between. The CDR3 is CASSLVVGTDTQYF. CDR3 nucleotides: TGTGCCAGCAGCTTAGTGGTCGGCACAGATACGCAGTATTTT.

J is TRBJ2-1 and V is TRBV10-1; 9 bases match TRBD2. The junction had 23 bases not matched to a gene; V was cut back by 5 bases and J by 0 bases. The CDR3 spans 22 residues. The germline V gene encodes CDR1 WNHNN and CDR2 SYGVQD (reference sequence). The CDR3: CASSSTTPRASGARSSYNEQFF. As DNA, the CDR3 is TGCGCCAGCAGTTCGACTACCCCGCGGGCTAGCGGGGCCCGTAGCTCCTACAATGAGCAGTTCTTC.

The rearrangement links TRBV5-1 to TRBJ1-2; D perhaps matches TRBD1 (5 bases). Germline loops: CDR1 SGHRS, CDR2 YFSETQ. V was trimmed by 0 bases and J by 6 bases, leaving 21 bases between them. The CDR3 extends over 17 amino acids. The CDR3 coding sequence is TGCGCCAGCAGCTTGGGTGGGGCGCAGATCGGTACGAATGGCTACACCTTC. The encoded protein is CASSLGGAQIGTNGYTF.

The chain carries TRBV6-1 and TRBJ2-3; 9 bases align to TRBD2. CDR3 length: 18 residues. The V gene end was trimmed by 1 base and the J gene end by 0 bases; junction bases not matched to a gene: 8. Per germline, CDR1 MNHNS and CDR2 SASEGT. The CDR3 protein is CASSEGAGGLLSTDTQYF. CDR3 DNA: TGTGCCAGCAGTGAAGGAGCGGGGGGACTGCTAAGCACAGATACGCAGTATTTT.

The gene calls are TRBV2 and TRBJ1-5; D may be TRBD1 (6 bases). V was clipped by 7 bases and J by 7 bases, with 14 bases between them. Germline lookup yields CDR1 SNHLY and CDR2 FYNNEI. The CDR3 consists of 13 residues. The CDR3 DNA reads TGTGCCAGCACCTTGGCAGGGGACCAGCCCCAGCATTTT. Residues: CASTLAGDQPQHF.

The chain couples TRBV5-4 to TRBJ2-7; D call uncertain. Trimming removed 0 bases at V and 2 bases at J, with 12 bases between. Germline CDR1 is SGHNT and CDR2 is YYREEE (reference sequence). CDR3 length equals 15 residues. The CDR3 bases are TGTGCCAGCAGCTTGGGTAGGACGGAGACCTACGAGCAGTACTTC. This codes for CASSLGRTETYEQYF.